The clone carrying this TCR beta chain was found a few times. Its specificity is not known. The CDR3 consists of 12 residues. Germline V gives CDR1 MNHEY, CDR2 SVGAGI. V was shortened by 5 bases and J by 6 bases, with 11 bases between the two germline ends. This entry is derived from a study of CD8+ T cells in alopecia areata. Study details: Tofacitinib was taken orally by treated patients, and the dose was 5 to 10 mg twice daily.

The treatment denotes: oral pan-JAK inhibitor, 5-10 mg twice daily. Patients with alopecia areata provided lesional scalp punch biopsies as well as peripheral blood. Reverse transcription of extracted RNA yielded cDNA, which provided the sequencing template. Assay: immunoSEQ multiplex PCR; the TCRdb copy retains only in-frame clones and omits some. Among approximately 140,000 clones, roughly four fifths were seen once, and the ten largest hold around 25%. Findings and caveats of the study: Scalp clonality and expanded CD8+ clones among the top 100 fell significantly with tofacitinib.

Sequencing used CD8+ T cells sorted from blood, obtained at week 4, from a patient treated with tofacitinib. This chain connects TRBV6-5 to TRBJ2-7; the D is unclear. The sequence came from a human donor with alopecia areata. CDR3 residues: CASSTWGREQYF. The CDR3, as DNA: TGTGCCAGCAGTACCTGGGGTCGCGAGCAGTACTTC.